Listed below are T cell receptor beta chains from one sample, sequenced in a study of Ad26.COV2.S vaccination and SARS-CoV-2 variants. Repertoires were generated with immunoSEQ multiplex PCR, while TCRdb's copy carries only in-frame clones and drops some. The data contain approximately 480,000 clones, approximately 88% of them singletons. The source was peripheral blood, collected in a trial of Ad26.COV2.S vaccine versus placebo. The receptors shown here come from a person between 18 and 65 years old who received the Ad26.COV2.S COVID-19 vaccine or a placebo. Each CDR3 is given with its conserved first and last residue. D genes are given only for firm matches. Clone sizes are given selectively: once, few, many, or a class where the clone is expanded.

size: .; V: TRBV5-6; J: TRBJ2-2; D: TRBD2; DNA: TGTGCCAGCAGCCCCTTAGCGGGAGGGCCCACCGGGGAGCTGTTTTTT; CDR3: CASSPLAGGPTGELFF
size: .; V: TRBV24-1; J: TRBJ2-7; D: TRBD2; DNA: TGTGCCACCAGTGTAAGCGGGAGAGGCGAGCAGTACTTC; CDR3: CATSVSGRGEQYF
size: few; V: TRBV7-3; J: TRBJ2-1; D: TRBD1; DNA: TGTGCCAGCAGCTTAGGGACAGGGACTTTGCACAATGAGCAGTTCTTC; CDR3: CASSLGTGTLHNEQFF
size: .; V: TRBV10-3; J: TRBJ2-5; D: .; DNA: TGTGCCATCAGTGAGTCCCTGAAGACCCAGTACTTC; CDR3: CAISESLKTQYF
size: .; V: TRBV14; J: TRBJ1-2; D: .; DNA: TGTGCCAGCAGCCCGTCCGACAGACCGGCTAACTATGGCTACACCTTC; CDR3: CASSPSDRPANYGYTF
size: .; V: TRBV7-8; J: TRBJ2-1; D: TRBD1; DNA: TGTGCCAGCAGCTTAGCCGGACAGGGGCAGTTCTTC; CDR3: CASSLAGQGQFF
size: .; V: TRBV28; J: TRBJ1-1; D: TRBD1; DNA: TGTGCCAGCAGTCTAGACAGGGCCACTGAAGCTTTCTTT; CDR3: CASSLDRATEAFF
size: .; V: TRBV7-2; J: TRBJ2-1; D: .; DNA: TGTGCCAGCAGCTCTCCAGGGAGGCTGGGGCAGTTCTTC; CDR3: CASSSPGRLGQFF
size: .; V: TRBV10-3; J: TRBJ1-2; D: .; DNA: TGTGCCATCAGTGATGGTCTGGGGGGCTACACCTTC; CDR3: CAISDGLGGYTF
size: .; V: TRBV18; J: TRBJ1-4; D: .; DNA: TGTGCCAGCTCACCAGGAGGGGTTACCCTGTTTTTT; CDR3: CASSPGGVTLFF
size: .; V: TRBV11-1; J: TRBJ2-7; D: TRBD1; DNA: TGTGCCAGCAGCCCCCAAGGGACAGGGGGCTACGAGCAGTACTTC; CDR3: CASSPQGTGGYEQYF
size: .; V: TRBV29-1; J: TRBJ2-2; D: TRBD2; DNA: TGCAGCGTACAGCGGGAGAACACCGGGGAGCTGTTTTTT; CDR3: CSVQRENTGELFF
size: once; V: TRBV3-1/TRBV3-2; J: TRBJ2-3; D: .; DNA: TGTGCCAGCAGCCAACCCGGGGCCTTCCCCAGAGATACGCAGTATTTT; CDR3: CASSQPGAFPRDTQYF
size: few; V: TRBV2; J: TRBJ1-2; D: .; DNA: TGTGCCAGCAGGGGTGCTGGCTACACCTTC; CDR3: CASRGAGYTF
size: .; V: TRBV27; J: TRBJ2-7; D: .; DNA: TGTGCCAGCAGTTTATCTGGGGGTCTCGAGCAGTACTTC; CDR3: CASSLSGGLEQYF
size: .; V: TRBV6-5; J: TRBJ2-5; D: .; DNA: TGTGCCAGCAAATTGGGACCCCTTCGTCTTGAGACCCAGTACTTC; CDR3: CASKLGPLRLETQYF
size: .; V: TRBV4-2; J: TRBJ2-2; D: TRBD2; DNA: TGTGCCAGCAGCCAAGACCGCCCGGGACTAGCGGCAACCGGGGAGCTGTTTTTT; CDR3: CASSQDRPGLAATGELFF
size: .; V: TRBV7-2; J: TRBJ2-5; D: .; DNA: TGTGCCAGCAGCTTAGGCCCCGTCGAGACCCAGTACTTC; CDR3: CASSLGPVETQYF
size: .; V: TRBV7-9; J: TRBJ2-7; D: .; DNA: TGTGCCAGCAGTTTTCCAGGGACCCAGCAGTACTTC; CDR3: CASSFPGTQQYF
size: .; V: TRBV19; J: TRBJ1-5; D: TRBD1; DNA: TGTGCCAGTATCTATACGGGACAGCCCGGCCAGCCCCAGCATTTT; CDR3: CASIYTGQPGQPQHF